A single sample is the source of the 21 T cell receptor beta chains below, sequenced in a study of tumor-infiltrating lymphocytes in primary liver carcinoma. Between roughly 20 and 31 mg of unsorted bulk tissue served as the source from which RNA and DNA were co-extracted. Making TCR beta cDNA involved around 500 ng total RNA and a constant-region primer. Slightly modified ARM-PCR, run as three nested multiplex PCR rounds, produced the TCR beta libraries. TRBV1-TRBV30 forward primers paired with a C-beta reverse primer were used in the first two PCR rounds, which ran approximately 11 cycles each. TCRdb fed the multiplex PCR reads into MiXCR, producing one record per CDR3 protein. The sample yields fewer than 200,000 distinct CDR3 sequences, just under 85% seen once. Sequenced material: tumor tissue from primary liver carcinoma. Receptors originate from a man aged 40-50 years with primary liver carcinoma and hepatitis B virus infection.

The table lists this clonotype with many counts. The chain combines TRBV4-1 with TRBJ1-1, with a possible D match to TRBD1 (6 bases). The CDR3 sequence is 17 residues long. V lost 0 bases and J lost 7, with 21 bases in between. Germline CDR1 reads MGHRA; CDR2 reads YSYEKL. As DNA, the CDR3 is TGCGCCAGCAGCCAAGATTCCCAGACCTCGGACAGCCTTGAAGCTTTCTTT. Protein product: CASSQDSQTSDSLEAFF.

Only a few counts were recorded for this clonotype. V and J are TRBV7-2 and TRBJ2-2, with TRBD1 matching 8 bases. CDR1 is SGHTA, CDR2 FQGNSA, per germline. CDR3 length: 14 amino acids. V lost 5 bases, J lost 6 bases, and 5 bases stayed unmatched. The CDR3 region is CASSPGTGAGELFF. The CDR3 nucleotides read TGTGCCAGCAGCCCGGGGACAGGAGCCGGGGAGCTGTTTTTT. Drawing the rest from reference TRBV7-2 and TRBJ2-2, the complete variable domain is GAGVSQSPSNKVTEKGKDVELRCDPISGHTALYWYRQSLGQGLEFLIYFQGNSAPDKSGLPSDRFSAERTGGSVSTLTIQRTQQEDSAVYLCASSPGTGAGELFFGEGSRLTVL.

This clonotype was counted a single time. This may come from a read error, since a much larger clone is one base off. This sequence joins TRBV28 and TRBJ2-7; 9 bases agree with TRBD2. J was trimmed by 5 bases and V by 10 bases; bases with no gene match: 12. CDR3 length: 14 amino acids. Looked up from germline, CDR1 is MDHEN and CDR2 is SYDVKM. DNA for the CDR3: TGTGCCACCCCCGTCGGGACTAGCACCCACGAGCAGTACTTC. Translating gives CATPVGTSTHEQYF.

Turning to this clonotype: A read error may produce the germline difference seen at one junction end. The chain uses TRBV29-1 and TRBJ2-4, with D perhaps matching TRBD1 (5 bases). The CDR3 totals 11 residues. Germline assignment: CDR1 SQVTM and CDR2 ANQGSEA. Written as DNA, the CDR3 is TGCAACGTTGGGGCTGTAAGCATTCAGTACTTC. Translated: CNVGAVSIQYF.

The gene calls are TRBV5-1 and TRBJ2-1; D is unresolved. The CDR3 sequence is 13 residues long. Per germline, CDR1 SGHRS and CDR2 YFSETQ. V was clipped by 9 bases and J by 4 bases, with 14 bases between them. CDR3: CAINLGKYNEQFF. CDR3 bases: TGCGCCATCAACTTGGGCAAGTACAATGAGCAGTTCTTC.

In regard to this clonotype: Given the absence of the conserved phenylalanine or tryptophan at the CDR3 end, a read error is likely. The chain couples TRBV13 to TRBJ2-1, with D unresolved. Germline CDR1 and CDR2: PRHDT and FYEKMQ (reference sequence). The CDR3 length is 14 residues. Trimming shortened V by 6 bases and J by 8 bases, and 17 bases separated the two germline ends. CDR3 region: CASRDHGRGDEQFL. Written as DNA, the CDR3 is TGTGCCAGCAGAGACCACGGTCGTGGGGATGAGCAGTTCCTC.

The chain has TRBV29-1 and TRBJ2-7; the D is unclear. The germline V gene has CDR1 SQVTM and CDR2 ANQGSEA. Trimming cost V 7 bases and J 9 bases, with 19 bases left between them. This CDR3 contains 12 residues. The CDR3 DNA follows: TGCAGCGCGGGTTGGTGCAATCACGCGCAGTACTTC. Protein product: CSAGWCNHAQYF.

To note about this clonotype: One end of the junction is discordant with germline, which a read error may explain. V usage is TRBV12-3 or TRBV12-4 and J usage is TRBJ1-2; D remains ambiguous. CDR3 length equals 13 residues. The CDR3 sequence: CASSTHLNYGYTF. CDR3 nucleotides: TGTGCCAGCAGTACACACCTTAACTATGGGTACACCTTC.

This clonotype was detected ten times or more. The chain recombines TRBV29-1 with TRBJ2-7; TRBD1 aligns across 9 bases. Germline loops: CDR1 SQVTM, CDR2 ANQGSEA. V lost 6 bases, J lost 5 bases, and 8 bases stayed unmatched. CDR3 length: 13 amino acids. The CDR3 DNA is TGCAGCGTCACCGGGACAGGGTTCAACGAGCAGTACTTC. It encodes CSVTGTGFNEQYF.

A remark on this clonotype: One end of the junction is discordant with germline, which a read error may explain. V and J are TRBV7-9 and TRBJ2-5, with D possibly being TRBD1 or TRBD2 (5 bases each). The CDR3 extends over 14 amino acids. Germline lookup yields CDR1 SEHNR and CDR2 FQNEAQ (reference sequence). The CDR3 DNA reads as TGTGTCAGCAACTTATCAAGGGGAGAAGAGATCCAGTACTTC. This encodes CVSNLSRGEEIQYF. Together with reference TRBV7-9 and TRBJ2-5, the CDR3 gives the full variable domain: DTGVSQNPRHKITKRGQNVTFRCDPISEHNRLYWYRQTLGQGPEFLTYFQNEAQLEKSRLLSDRFSAERPKGSFSTLEIQRTEQGDSAMYLCVSNLSRGEEIQYFGPGTRLLVL.

Comments on this clonotype: A read error may produce the germline difference seen at one junction end. Here the CDR3 reads CASSLVGTGEQFF. The CDR3 coding sequence is TGTGCCAGCAGTCTCGTGGGGACCGGGGAGCAGTTTTTT. The chain employs TRBV28 and TRBJ2-2; possibly TRBD1 or TRBD2 for D (5 bases each). Per germline, CDR1 MDHEN and CDR2 SYDVKM. This CDR3 is built from 13 residues.

Only a few counts were recorded for this clonotype. Being one base from a much bigger clone, this may be a read error. The genes are TRBV7-9 and TRBJ1-5; a possible D gene is TRBD1 (5 bases). The CDR3 runs 15 residues. CDR1 SEHNR and CDR2 FQNEAQ come from the germline V gene (reference sequence). In DNA, the CDR3 is TGTGCCAGCAGCCGCATCGGGGGAGGAGGTCAGCTCCAGCATTTT. Its protein is CASSRIGGGGQLQHF. Full variable domain (remainder filled in from reference TRBV7-9 and TRBJ1-5): DTGVSQNPRHKITKRGQNVTFRCDPISEHNRLYWYRQTLGQGPEFLTYFQNEAQLEKSRLLSDRFSAERPKGSFSTLEIQRTEQGDSAMYLCASSRIGGGGQLQHFGDGTRLSIL.

The chain links TRBV29-1 to TRBJ2-7; D is perhaps TRBD1 or TRBD2 (5 bases each). Germline V gene lookup returns CDR1 SQVTM and CDR2 ANQGSEA. The V end was cut by 7 bases, the J end by 8 bases, with 30 bases between. CDR3 length: 16 residues. The CDR3 DNA follows: TGCAGCGCCATGACATGTGGGACCGGTACTCCATACAAGCAGTACTTC. Protein: CSAMTCGTGTPYKQYF.

To note about this clonotype: A much larger clonotype is one base distant, so this may be a read error. The genes are TRBV7-9 and TRBJ2-1; the match to TRBD2 covers 10 bases. Germline V gene lookup returns CDR1 SEHNR and CDR2 FQNEAQ (reference sequence). Losses at the gene ends were 4 bases for V and 15 bases for J; bases not matched to a gene: 12. The CDR3 has 14 residues. The CDR3, as DNA: TGTGCCAGCAGCTCCTGGACTAGCGGAGCCGTGCGGTTCTTC. This translates into CASSSWTSGAVRFF.

This clonotype was found once. The V and J genes are TRBV21-1 and TRBJ1-1; the tabulated D call, TRBD1, remains unverified against the DNA. TRBV21-1 is a documented pseudogene. The CDR3 is 17 amino acids. The CDR3 loop reads CASSKEGPGGLIAEVFF. The CDR3 DNA is TGTGCCAGCAGCAAAGAGGGGCCTGGGGGTTTAATCGCTGAAGTTTTCTTT.

Turning to this clonotype: A junction boundary mismatches the germline segment, possibly from a read error. The gene calls are TRBV11-2 and TRBJ2-1, with 8 bases identical to TRBD2. From germline, CDR1 is SGHAT and CDR2 FQNNGV. This CDR3 is built from 17 residues. The CDR3 region is CASSLIGLAGAYSEQFF. Written as DNA, the CDR3 is TGTGCCAGCAGCTTGATAGGACTAGCTGGCGCCTACAGTGAGCAGTTCTTC.

Turning to this clonotype: Relative to the germline gene, one junction end is altered; a read error may explain this. J is TRBJ2-7 and V is TRBV6-1, with 8 bases aligning to TRBD1. The germline V gene has CDR1 MNHNS and CDR2 SASEGT. The CDR3 has 14 amino acids. The CDR3 sequence: CTSSIGTGRSEQYF. The CDR3 region has the DNA TGTACCAGCAGCATCGGGACAGGTCGATCCGAGCAGTACTTC.

A word on this clonotype: A read error is likely, as this CDR3 ends without the conserved phenylalanine or tryptophan. The V call is TRBV6-1, the J call TRBJ2-1; 9 nucleotides line up with TRBD2. The CDR3 consists of 15 residues. CDR1 is MNHNS, CDR2 SASEGT, per germline. CDR3 nucleotides: TGCGCCAGCAGTGAGGAAGCGGGAGGATACAATGAGCAGTTCTCC. Translation: CASSEEAGGYNEQFS.

In the case of this clonotype: Without the conserved terminal phenylalanine or tryptophan, this CDR3 likely stems from a read error. The chain carries TRBV29-1 and TRBJ2-7; TRBD1 aligns across 7 bases. V trimming: 7 bases; J trimming: 3 bases; junction bases outside the gene matches: 6. The CDR3 sequence is 12 residues long. Per the germline V gene, CDR1 is SQVTM and CDR2 is ANQGSEA. The CDR3 DNA reads as TGCAGCGGCGGAACAGGGGACTACGAGCAGTACCTC. It translates to CSGGTGDYEQYL.

This chain uses TRBV14 with TRBJ2-7, with D unclear. V was trimmed by 4 bases and J by 9 bases, leaving 13 bases between them. Germline-derived CDR1 and CDR2 are SGHDN and FVKESK. This CDR3 comprises 12 residues. The CDR3 DNA reads as TGTGCCAGCAGCCGCTCTATAGGCTCGCAGTACTTC. It yields the protein CASSRSIGSQYF.

Points on this clonotype: No DNA is shown, since the ends of the CDR3 on it are uncertain; the CDR3 is the one TCRdb lists. The genes are TRBV30 and TRBJ1-1. The CDR3 spans 13 amino acids, including both terminal residues. CDR1 GTSNPN and CDR2 SVGIG come from the germline V gene (reference sequence). This CDR3 is CAWSVGVGTETFF.